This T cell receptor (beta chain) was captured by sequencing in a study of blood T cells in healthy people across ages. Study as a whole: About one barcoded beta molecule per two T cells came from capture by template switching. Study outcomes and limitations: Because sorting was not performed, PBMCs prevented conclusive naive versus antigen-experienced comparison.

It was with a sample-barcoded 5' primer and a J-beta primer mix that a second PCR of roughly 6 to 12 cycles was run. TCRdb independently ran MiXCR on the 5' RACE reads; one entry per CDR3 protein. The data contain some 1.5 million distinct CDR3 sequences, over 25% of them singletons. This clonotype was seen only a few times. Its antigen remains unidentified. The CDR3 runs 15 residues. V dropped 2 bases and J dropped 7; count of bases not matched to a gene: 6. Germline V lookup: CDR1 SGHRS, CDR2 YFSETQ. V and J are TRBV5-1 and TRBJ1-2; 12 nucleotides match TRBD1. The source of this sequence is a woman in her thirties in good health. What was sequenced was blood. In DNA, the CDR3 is TGCGCCAGCAGCTTTGGGGACAGGGGGCGATTTGGCTACACCTTC. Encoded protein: CASSFGDRGRFGYTF.